This T cell receptor beta chain was captured by sequencing in a study of blood T cell repertoires in COVID-19. Germline lookup yields CDR1 MNHNS and CDR2 SASEGT. CDR3 length equals 14 residues. Trimming cost V 1 base and J 14 bases; bases outside gene matches: 4. This table comes from immunoSEQ multiplex PCR, and its TCRdb copy is limited to in-frame clones, with some not included. The sample yields about 300,000 clones, about 85% seen once. The genes are TRBV6-1 and TRBJ1-6; 11 bases map to TRBD1. The sequenced material came from PBMCs or T cells enriched from blood (not recorded which). The receptor was isolated from a woman younger than 45 who had recovered from COVID-19. DNA for the CDR3: TGTGCCAGCAGTGAAGGGACAGGGGGCCTGGCCCTCCACTTT. This codes for CASSEGTGGLALHF.